The sequence of this T cell receptor (beta chain) was determined in a study of blood T cell repertoires in COVID-19. For the study at large: The United States, Italy and Spain provided the acute and convalescent COVID-19 samples. T cells, B-cell-depleted T cells, or PBMCs supplied cDNA or gDNA.

The V end lost 1 base, the J end lost 5 bases, and 8 bases lay between the germline ends. Germline assignment: CDR1 LGHDT and CDR2 YNNKEL (reference sequence). This CDR3 has 13 amino acids. Under the authors' procedure: Reference gene primer amplification in the assay estimated nucleated cell counts. Profiled with immunoSEQ multiplex PCR; TCRdb holds only in-frame clones, not every one. The DNA gave D and trimming, while V, J and clone size come from that table. The data show about 97,000 clones, more than 75% seen once. This clone was picked up one time. Sequenced: peripheral blood. This clonotype was obtained from a woman in her 30s with acute or convalescent COVID-19. This chain connects TRBV3-1 (or the pseudogene TRBV3-2) to TRBJ1-1, with D tentatively TRBD1 (6 bases). CDR3 loop: CASSQGGGTEAFF. The CDR3 nucleotides read TGTGCCAGCAGCCAAGGAGGGGGTACTGAAGCTTTCTTT.